The 4 T cell receptor beta chains listed next were all sequenced from one sample in a study of T cell responses to AZD1222 COVID-19 vaccine. The method was immunoSEQ multiplex PCR; TCRdb's version includes in-frame clones alone and lacks a portion of them. The sample yields about 99,000 clones, about 89% seen once. The sequencing here drew on peripheral blood, taken 28 days after the second dose of the MenACWY control vaccine. Source of these receptors: an adult who received the MenACWY meningococcal vaccine as a control.

This clone came up once. The chain uses TRBV7-2 and TRBJ1-1; D uncertain. The germline CDR1 and CDR2 sequences are SGHTA and FQGNSA. The V gene lost 1 base and the J gene lost 5 bases, with 8 bases spanning the gap. The CDR3 loop spans 13 amino acids. The chain's CDR3 is CASSLGPRTEAFF. The CDR3 DNA sequence: TGTGCCAGCAGCTTAGGCCCCAGGACTGAAGCTTTCTTT. The full variable domain, completed using reference TRBV7-2 and TRBJ1-1, is GAGVSQSPSNKVTEKGKDVELRCDPISGHTALYWYRQSLGQGLEFLIYFQGNSAPDKSGLPSDRFSAERTGGSVSTLTIQRTQQEDSAVYLCASSLGPRTEAFFGQGTRLTVV.

The rearrangement joins TRBV21-1 to TRBJ2-5; TRBD1, the table's D call, lacks a check against the DNA. TRBV21-1 is marked as a pseudogene. This CDR3 has 16 amino acids. The CDR3 spells CASIPGTGMFEETQYF. The CDR3 nucleotides read TGTGCCAGCATCCCCGGGACAGGGATGTTTGAAGAGACCCAGTACTTC.

This sequence joins TRBV7-6 and TRBJ2-3; the D gene is possibly TRBD1 (7 bases). CDR3 size: 16 residues. Trimming stripped 1 base from V and 1 base from J, with 12 bases between. Per the germline V gene, CDR1 is SGHVS and CDR2 is FNYEAQ. The CDR3 nucleotides are TGTGCCAGCAGCTTAGGGAGGGGACAGCGCACAGATACGCAGTATTTT. This gives the protein CASSLGRGQRTDTQYF.

The gene calls are TRBV7-2 and TRBJ2-3; D call uncertain. Germline V lookup: CDR1 SGHTA, CDR2 FQGNSA. This CDR3 comprises 14 residues. V was clipped by 2 bases and J by 5 bases, with 11 bases between them. CDR3 nucleotide sequence: TGTGCCAGCAGCTTAAATGCAGTTGGAGATACGCAGTATTTT. Residues: CASSLNAVGDTQYF.